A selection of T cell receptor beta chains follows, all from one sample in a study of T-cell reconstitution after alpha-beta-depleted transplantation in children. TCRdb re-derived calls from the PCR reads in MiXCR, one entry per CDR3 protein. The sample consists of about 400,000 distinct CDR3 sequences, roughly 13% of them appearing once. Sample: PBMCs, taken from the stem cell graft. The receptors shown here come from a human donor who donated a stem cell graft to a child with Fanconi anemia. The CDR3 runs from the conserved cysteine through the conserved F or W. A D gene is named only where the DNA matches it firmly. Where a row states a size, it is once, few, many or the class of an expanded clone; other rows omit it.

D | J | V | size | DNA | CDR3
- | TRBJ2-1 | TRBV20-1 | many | TGCAGTGCTACGACAGACCCTTACAATGAGCAGTTCTTC | CSATTDPYNEQFF
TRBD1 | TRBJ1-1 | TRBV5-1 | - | TGCGCCAGCAGCTTTCCGGGACAGACGAACACTGAAGCTTTCTTT | CASSFPGQTNTEAFF
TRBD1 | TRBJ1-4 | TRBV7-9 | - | TGTGCCAGCAGCCCGCCAGGGGGAGAGGAAAAACTGTTTTTT | CASSPPGGEEKLFF
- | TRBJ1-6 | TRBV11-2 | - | TGTGCCAGCAGCTTAAGCTTGCAGAATAATTCACCCCTCCACTTT | CASSLSLQNNSPLHF
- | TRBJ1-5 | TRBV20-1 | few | TGCAGTGCCCTCGGGGATGCCAATCAGCCCCAGCATTTT | CSALGDANQPQHF
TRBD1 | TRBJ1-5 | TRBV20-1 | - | TGCAGTGCTAGTAGAAAGACAGGGGTGGGGGATCAGCCCCAGCATTTT | CSASRKTGVGDQPQHF
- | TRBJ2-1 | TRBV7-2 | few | TGTGCCAGCACCGGCCAGGTCTACAATGAGCAGTTCTTC | CASTGQVYNEQFF
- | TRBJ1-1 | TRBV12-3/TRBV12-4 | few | TGTGCCAGCATCCTTCAAACTGAAGCTTTCTTT | CASILQTEAFF
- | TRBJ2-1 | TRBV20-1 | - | TGCAGTGCTCGCCAGTACAATGAGCAGTTCTTC | CSARQYNEQFF
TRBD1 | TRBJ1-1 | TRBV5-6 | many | TGTGCCAGCAGCCAACTCGGACAGGAGGTTGGCACTGAAGCTTTCTTT | CASSQLGQEVGTEAFF
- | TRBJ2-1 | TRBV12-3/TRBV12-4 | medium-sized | TGTGCCAGCAGTCCCTTGGGAAATGAGCAGTTCTTC | CASSPLGNEQFF
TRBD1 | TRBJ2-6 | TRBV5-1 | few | TGCGCCAGCAGCTCCGGACAGGGGCACTCTGGGGCCAACGTCCTGACTTTC | CASSSGQGHSGANVLTF
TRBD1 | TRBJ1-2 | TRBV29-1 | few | TGCAGCGTATACAGACAGGGACTGGGGGGCTACACCTTC | CSVYRQGLGGYTF
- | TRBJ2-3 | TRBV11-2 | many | TGTGCCAGCAGCTTATCCCCGACAGACACAGATACGCAGTATTTT | CASSLSPTDTDTQYF
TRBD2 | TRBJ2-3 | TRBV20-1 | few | TGCAGTACCAAGCGGGGGGGCATGAATACGCAGTATTTT | CSTKRGGMNTQYF
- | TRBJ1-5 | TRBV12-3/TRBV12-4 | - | TGTGCCAGCACCATTTCGGGGGGGAGCAATCAGCCCCAGCATTTT | CASTISGGSNQPQHF
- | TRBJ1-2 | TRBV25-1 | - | TGTGCCAGCAGTGAAAGCGAAAAGGCGAGAACCTTC | CASSESEKARTF